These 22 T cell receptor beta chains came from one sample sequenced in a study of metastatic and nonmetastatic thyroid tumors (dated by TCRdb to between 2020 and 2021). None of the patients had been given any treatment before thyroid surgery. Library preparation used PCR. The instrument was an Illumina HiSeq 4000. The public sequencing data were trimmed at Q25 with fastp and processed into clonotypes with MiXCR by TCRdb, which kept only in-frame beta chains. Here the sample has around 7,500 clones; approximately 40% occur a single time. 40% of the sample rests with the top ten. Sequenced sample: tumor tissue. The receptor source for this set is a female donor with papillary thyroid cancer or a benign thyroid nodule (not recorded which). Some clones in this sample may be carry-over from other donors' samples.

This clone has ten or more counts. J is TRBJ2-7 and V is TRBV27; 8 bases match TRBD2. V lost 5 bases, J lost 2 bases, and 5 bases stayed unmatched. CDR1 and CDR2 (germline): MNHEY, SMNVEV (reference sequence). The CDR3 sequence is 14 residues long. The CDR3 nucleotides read TGTGCCAGCAGTAGGACTAGCAGTGCCTACGAGCAGTACTTC. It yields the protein CASSRTSSAYEQYF.

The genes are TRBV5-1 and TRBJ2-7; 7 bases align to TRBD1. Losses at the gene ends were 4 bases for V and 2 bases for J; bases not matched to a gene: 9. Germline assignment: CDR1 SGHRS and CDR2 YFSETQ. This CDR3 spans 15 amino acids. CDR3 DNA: TGCGCCAGCAGCGTGATCCAGGGGGAACCCTACGAGCAGTACTTC. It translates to CASSVIQGEPYEQYF.

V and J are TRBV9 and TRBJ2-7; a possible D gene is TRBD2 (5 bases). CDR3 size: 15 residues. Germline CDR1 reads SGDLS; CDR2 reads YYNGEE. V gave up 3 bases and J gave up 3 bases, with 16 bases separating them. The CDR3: CASSGSTSWSYEQYF. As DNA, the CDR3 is TGTGCCAGCAGCGGAAGCACTAGTTGGAGCTACGAGCAGTACTTC. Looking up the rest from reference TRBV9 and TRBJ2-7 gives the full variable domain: DSGVTQTPKHLITATGQRVTLRCSPRSGDLSVYWYQQSLDQGLQFLIQYYNGEERAKGNILERFSAQQFPDLHSELNLSSLELGDSALYFCASSGSTSWSYEQYFGPGTRLTVT.

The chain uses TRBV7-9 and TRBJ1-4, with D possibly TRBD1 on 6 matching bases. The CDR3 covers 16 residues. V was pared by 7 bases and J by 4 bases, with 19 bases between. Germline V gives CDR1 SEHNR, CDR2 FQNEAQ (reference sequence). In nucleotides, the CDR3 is TGTGCCAGCATGTTAGGATCCGGGACACTTAATGAAAAACTGTTTTTT. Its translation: CASMLGSGTLNEKLFF. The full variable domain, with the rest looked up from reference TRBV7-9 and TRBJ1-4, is DTGVSQNPRHKITKRGQNVTFRCDPISEHNRLYWYRQTLGQGPEFLTYFQNEAQLEKSRLLSDRFSAERPKGSFSTLEIQRTEQGDSAMYLCASMLGSGTLNEKLFFGSGTQLSVL.

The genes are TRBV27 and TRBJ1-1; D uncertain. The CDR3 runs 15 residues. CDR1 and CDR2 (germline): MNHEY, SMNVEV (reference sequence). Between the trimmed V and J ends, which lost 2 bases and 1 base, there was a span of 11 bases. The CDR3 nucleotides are TGTGCCAGCAGTTTAGATAGGGTTTGGAACACTGAAGCTTTCTTT. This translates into CASSLDRVWNTEAFF.

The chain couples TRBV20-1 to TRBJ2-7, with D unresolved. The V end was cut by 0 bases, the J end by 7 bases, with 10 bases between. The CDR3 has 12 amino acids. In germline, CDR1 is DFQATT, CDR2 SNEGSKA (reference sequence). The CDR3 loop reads CSARERAWEQYF. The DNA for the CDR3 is TGCAGTGCTAGAGAACGGGCCTGGGAGCAGTACTTC.

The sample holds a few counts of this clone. CDR3 residues: CASSEVMGSGNTIYF. CDR3 sequence (DNA): TGTGCCAGCAGTGAAGTGATGGGCTCTGGAAACACCATATATTTT. The rearrangement links TRBV6-1 to TRBJ1-3, with D uncertain. The CDR3 runs 15 residues. V was pared by 1 base and J by 0 bases, with 7 bases between. Germline CDR1 MNHNS, CDR2 SASEGT.

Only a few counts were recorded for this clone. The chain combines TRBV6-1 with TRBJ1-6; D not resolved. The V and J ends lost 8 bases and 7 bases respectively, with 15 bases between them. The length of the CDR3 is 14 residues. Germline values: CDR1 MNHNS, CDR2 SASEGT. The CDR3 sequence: CASRSTNGNSPLHF. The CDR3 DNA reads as TGTGCCAGCCGCTCGACTAACGGCAATTCACCCCTCCACTTT.

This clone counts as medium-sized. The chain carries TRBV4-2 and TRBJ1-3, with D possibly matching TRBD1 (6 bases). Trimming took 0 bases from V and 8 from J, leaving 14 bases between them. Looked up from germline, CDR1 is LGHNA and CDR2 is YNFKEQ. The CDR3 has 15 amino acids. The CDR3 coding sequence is TGTGCCAGCAGCCAAGAAGGCCTCCCAGGGGACACCATATATTTT. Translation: CASSQEGLPGDTIYF.

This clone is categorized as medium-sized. The CDR3 reads CASSDTGAGNTIYF. The DNA of the CDR3 is TGCGCCAGCAGCGACACAGGAGCTGGAAACACCATATATTTT. The V gene is TRBV5-1, the J gene TRBJ1-3, with D perhaps TRBD1 (5 bases). CDR3 length equals 14 residues. Trimming cost V 4 bases and J 2 bases, with 10 bases left between them. Germline V CDR1 and CDR2: SGHRS, YFSETQ.

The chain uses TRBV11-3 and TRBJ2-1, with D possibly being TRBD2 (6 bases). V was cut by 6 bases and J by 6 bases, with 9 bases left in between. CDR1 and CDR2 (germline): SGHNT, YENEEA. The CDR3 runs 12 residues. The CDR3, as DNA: TGTGCCAGCAGTTATAGCGGCAATGAGCAGTTCTTC. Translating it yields CASSYSGNEQFF.

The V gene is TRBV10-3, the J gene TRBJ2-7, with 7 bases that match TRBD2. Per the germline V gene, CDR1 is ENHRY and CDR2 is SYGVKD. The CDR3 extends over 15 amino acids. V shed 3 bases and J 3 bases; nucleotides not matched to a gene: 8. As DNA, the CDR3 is TGTGCCATCAGTGACCCGGGACTATCTAACTACGAGCAGTACTTC. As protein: CAISDPGLSNYEQYF.

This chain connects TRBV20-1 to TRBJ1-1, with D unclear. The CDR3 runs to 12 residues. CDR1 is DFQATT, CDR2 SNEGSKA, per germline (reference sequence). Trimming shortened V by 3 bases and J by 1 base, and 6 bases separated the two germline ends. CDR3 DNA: TGCAGTGCTAGGGGCGGGAACACTGAAGCTTTCTTT. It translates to CSARGGNTEAFF.

CDR3 sequence (DNA): TGTGCCAGCAGTTACGGGGAGGTCACTGAAGCTTTCTTT. Its protein product is CASSYGEVTEAFF. This chain links TRBV6-2 or TRBV6-3 with TRBJ1-1; D ambiguous. CDR1 is MNHEY, CDR2 SVGEGT, per germline. V was pared by 2 bases and J by 4 bases, with 8 bases between. The CDR3 covers 13 residues.

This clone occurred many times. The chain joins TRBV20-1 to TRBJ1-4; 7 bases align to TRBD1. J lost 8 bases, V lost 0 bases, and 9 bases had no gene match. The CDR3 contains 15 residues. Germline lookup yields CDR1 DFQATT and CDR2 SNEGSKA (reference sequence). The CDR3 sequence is CSARDFRQGGEKLFF. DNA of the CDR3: TGCAGTGCTAGAGATTTTAGACAGGGAGGCGAAAAACTGTTTTTT.

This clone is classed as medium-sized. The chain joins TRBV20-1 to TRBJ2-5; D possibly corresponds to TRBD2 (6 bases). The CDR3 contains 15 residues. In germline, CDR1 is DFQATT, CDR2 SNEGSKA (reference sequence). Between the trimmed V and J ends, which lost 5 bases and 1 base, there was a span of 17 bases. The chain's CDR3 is CSAVDPRGLQETQYF. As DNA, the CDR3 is TGCAGTGCTGTAGACCCGAGGGGACTCCAAGAGACCCAGTACTTC.

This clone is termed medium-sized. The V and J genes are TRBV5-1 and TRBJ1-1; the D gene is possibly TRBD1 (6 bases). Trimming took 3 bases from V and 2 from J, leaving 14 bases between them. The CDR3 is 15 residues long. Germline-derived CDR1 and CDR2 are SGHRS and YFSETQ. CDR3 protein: CASSSVQGLNTEAFF. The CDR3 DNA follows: TGCGCCAGCAGCTCGGTACAGGGACTAAACACTGAAGCTTTCTTT.

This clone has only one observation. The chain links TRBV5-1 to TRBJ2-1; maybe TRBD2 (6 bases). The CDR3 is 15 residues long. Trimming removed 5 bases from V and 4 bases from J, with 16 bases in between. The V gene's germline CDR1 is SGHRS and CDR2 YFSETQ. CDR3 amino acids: CASRSGLLIYNEQFF. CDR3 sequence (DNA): TGCGCCAGCAGGTCGGGACTTTTGATATACAATGAGCAGTTCTTC.

The CDR3 protein is CAISPVTDRGSMNTEAFF. The CDR3 bases are TGTGCCATCAGTCCCGTGACGGACAGGGGTTCTATGAACACTGAAGCTTTCTTT. This chain joins TRBV10-3 and TRBJ1-1; 9 bases are shared with TRBD1. The CDR3 covers 18 residues. Germline CDR1 reads ENHRY; CDR2 reads SYGVKD. Germline trimming cut 5 bases from V and 0 bases from J; bases unmatched to any gene: 13.

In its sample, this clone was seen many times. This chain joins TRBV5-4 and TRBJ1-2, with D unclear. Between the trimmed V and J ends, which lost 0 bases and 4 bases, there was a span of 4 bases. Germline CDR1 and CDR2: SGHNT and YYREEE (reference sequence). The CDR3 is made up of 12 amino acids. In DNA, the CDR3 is TGTGCCAGCAGCTTGGATATCTATGGCTACACCTTC. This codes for CASSLDIYGYTF.

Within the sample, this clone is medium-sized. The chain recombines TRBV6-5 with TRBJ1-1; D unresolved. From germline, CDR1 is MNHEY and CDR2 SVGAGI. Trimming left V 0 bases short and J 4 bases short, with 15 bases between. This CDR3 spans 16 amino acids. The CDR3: CASSYSKFAVGTEAFF. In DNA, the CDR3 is TGTGCCAGCAGTTACTCGAAGTTTGCGGTAGGCACTGAAGCTTTCTTT.

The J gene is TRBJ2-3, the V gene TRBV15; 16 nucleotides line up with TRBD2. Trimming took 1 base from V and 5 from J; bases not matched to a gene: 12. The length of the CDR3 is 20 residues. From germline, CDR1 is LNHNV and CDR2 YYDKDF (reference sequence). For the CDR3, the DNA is TGTGCCACCAGCAGAGGGGGTTTGGGACTAGCGGGAGGGCCGAGAGATACGCAGTATTTT. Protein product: CATSRGGLGLAGGPRDTQYF.